The 28 T cell receptor beta chains below come from one sample, sequenced in a study of identical twins. TCRdb reprocessed the 5' RACE reads via MiXCR and lists one record per CDR3 protein. Of 700,000 or so distinct CDR3 sequences listed, 8.5% to 9% are singletons. This sample was also put to use in a study of yellow fever vaccine responses in identical twins.

Specimen: PBMCs. The origin of the receptors is a woman younger than 30 in good health.

Ten or more counts support this clonotype. This sequence joins TRBV7-9 and TRBJ1-2; no definite D call. CDR1 is SEHNR, CDR2 FQNEAQ, per germline (reference sequence). The germline V and J ends were trimmed by 2 bases and 3 bases, with 10 bases remaining between them. The CDR3 spans 14 residues. The CDR3 bases are TGTGCCAGCAGCTTAATTGACGATGACTATGGCTACACCTTC. It codes for CASSLIDDDYGYTF. The variable domain in full, with the rest retrieved from reference TRBV7-9 and TRBJ1-2, is DTGVSQNPRHKITKRGQNVTFRCDPISEHNRLYWYRQTLGQGPEFLTYFQNEAQLEKSRLLSDRFSAERPKGSFSTLEIQRTEQGDSAMYLCASSLIDDDYGYTFGSGTRLTVV.

This chain connects TRBV7-2 to TRBJ2-7, with a possible D match to TRBD2 (5 bases). The CDR3 runs to 14 residues. Germline V gene data show CDR1 as SGHTA and CDR2 as FQGNSA. V lost 4 bases and J 0 bases, leaving 10 bases between the germline ends. CDR3 region: CASSSRSGSYEQYF. In DNA form, the CDR3 reads TGTGCCAGCAGCTCCAGGAGCGGCTCCTACGAGCAGTACTTC.

This clonotype was counted a few times. V gene TRBV29-1 combines with J gene TRBJ1-2; D remains unclear. The CDR3 consists of 13 residues. The germline CDR1 and CDR2 sequences are SQVTM and ANQGSEA. Trimming left V 1 base short and J 4 bases short, with 10 bases between. The CDR3 region is CSVEVAGSYGYTF. DNA for the CDR3: TGCAGCGTTGAAGTCGCGGGATCCTATGGCTACACCTTC.

There are many counts of this clonotype. This chain links TRBV20-1 with TRBJ2-5; 10 nucleotides agree with TRBD2. Germline-derived CDR1 and CDR2 are DFQATT and SNEGSKA (reference sequence). V shed 3 bases, J shed 1 base, and the junction held 8 bases outside the gene matches. The CDR3 is 16 amino acids. The CDR3 loop is CSASRASGGLQETQYF. The CDR3 DNA reads TGCAGTGCTAGTAGGGCTAGCGGGGGCCTCCAAGAGACCCAGTACTTC.

This clonotype was picked up a small number of times. The chain uses TRBV10-3 and TRBJ2-7, with 8 bases fitting TRBD1. The CDR3 covers 16 residues. The germline CDR1 and CDR2 sequences are ENHRY and SYGVKD. The CDR3 here is CATDEGGGQGAAEQYF. Written as DNA, the CDR3 is TGTGCTACAGATGAAGGGGGTGGGCAGGGGGCTGCCGAGCAGTACTTC.

This clonotype was detected a few times. This chain joins TRBV2 and TRBJ2-3; 7 positions agree with TRBD2. The V segment lost 6 bases and the J segment 3 bases; nucleotides outside the gene matches: 12. This CDR3 is 16 amino acids long. Per germline, CDR1 SNHLY and CDR2 FYNNEI. The CDR3 loop reads CASSDLLAVDTDTQYF. The CDR3 coding sequence is TGTGCCAGCAGCGATCTCCTAGCGGTAGATACAGATACGCAGTATTTT. Together with reference TRBV2 and TRBJ2-3, the CDR3 gives the full variable domain: EPEVTQTPSHQVTQMGQEVILRCVPISNHLYFYWYRQILGQKVEFLVSFYNNEISEKSEIFDDQFSVERPDGSNFTLKIRSTKLEDSAMYFCASSDLLAVDTDTQYFGPGTRLTVL.

This clonotype was observed a few times. V gene TRBV29-1 combines with J gene TRBJ2-5; weak D call: TRBD2 (5 bases). V lost 7 bases and J lost 5, with 14 bases in between. The CDR3 runs 12 residues. The germline V gene encodes CDR1 SQVTM and CDR2 ANQGSEA. The chain's CDR3 is CSGYLAMETQYF. CDR3 in DNA: TGCAGCGGTTACCTAGCAATGGAGACCCAGTACTTC.

This clonotype was observed a handful of times. The chain joins TRBV28 to TRBJ2-3; 8 bases line up with TRBD2. Germline V gene sequence: CDR1 MDHEN, CDR2 SYDVKM. Unmatched junction bases numbered 10, after V lost 10 bases and J lost 1 base. CDR3 length equals 15 residues. CDR3: CATWASGWGTDTQYF. The DNA of the CDR3 is TGTGCCACCTGGGCTAGCGGGTGGGGCACAGATACGCAGTATTTT.

This chain uses TRBV4-3 with TRBJ2-5, with D possibly TRBD2 on 6 matching bases. The CDR3 length is 16 residues. The germline CDR1 and CDR2 sequences are LGHNA and YSLEER. V was pared by 4 bases and J by 3 bases, with 18 bases between. The CDR3 loop is CASSRTGVGAEETQYF. The CDR3 DNA reads as TGCGCCAGCAGCCGGACGGGAGTAGGGGCTGAAGAGACCCAGTACTTC.

The chain is built from TRBV29-1 and TRBJ2-3; 9 nucleotides agree with TRBD1. Germline V gene lookup returns CDR1 SQVTM and CDR2 ANQGSEA. This CDR3 is 15 amino acids long. The trim removed 7 bases at V and 0 bases at J, leaving 8 bases unmatched. The CDR3 protein is CSAPGTGTSTDTQYF. The CDR3 DNA is TGCAGCGCACCCGGGACAGGGACTAGCACAGATACGCAGTATTTT.

This clonotype was counted at least ten times. This chain connects TRBV6-5 to TRBJ1-1, with a tentative D call TRBD1 (5 bases). Trimming took off 6 bases at V and 5 bases at J, with 10 bases between the two ends. This CDR3 spans 12 amino acids. Per the germline V gene, CDR1 is MNHEY and CDR2 is SVGAGI. In DNA form, the CDR3 reads TGTGCCAGCAGGCAGGGTGGAACTGAAGCTTTCTTT. It encodes CASRQGGTEAFF.

This clonotype was observed many times. This chain uses TRBV5-1 with TRBJ2-1; 8 bases map to TRBD2. The V and J ends lost 3 bases and 7 bases, in that order; junction bases with no gene match: 15. The germline gives CDR1 SGHRS, CDR2 YFSETQ. The CDR3 covers 17 residues. Written as DNA, the CDR3 is TGCGCCAGCAGCTCTACCCGGACTAGCCCCGGGTGGAATGAGCAGTTCTTC. Its translation: CASSSTRTSPGWNEQFF. The full variable domain, in which reference TRBV5-1 and TRBJ2-1 provide the parts outside the CDR3, is KAGVTQTPRYLIKTRGQQVTLSCSPISGHRSVSWYQQTPGQGLQFLFEYFSETQRNKGNFPGRFSGRQFSNSRSEMNVSTLELGDSALYLCASSSTRTSPGWNEQFFGPGTRLTVL.

This clonotype occurred many times. V usage is TRBV12-3 or TRBV12-4 and J usage is TRBJ1-1; D is unclear. V dropped 6 bases and J dropped 6 bases, with 8 bases sitting between them. CDR3 length: 11 amino acids. The CDR3 here is CASRRWSEAFF. In DNA form, the CDR3 reads TGTGCCAGCAGAAGGTGGTCTGAAGCTTTCTTT.

This chain connects TRBV7-9 to TRBJ1-4; 7 nucleotides align to TRBD1. The germline gives CDR1 SEHNR, CDR2 FQNEAQ (reference sequence). Trimming at V came to 4 bases and at J to 5 bases, leaving 10 bases not matched to a gene. The CDR3 has 16 residues. CDR3 sequence reads: CASSSRGTELNEKLFF. The CDR3 coding sequence is TGTGCCAGCAGCTCCCGAGGGACAGAGTTAAATGAAAAACTGTTTTTT.

This clonotype was picked up many times. The chain employs TRBV6-5 and TRBJ2-1; D gene ambiguous. The CDR3 extends over 13 amino acids. V dropped 4 bases and J dropped 6 bases, with 10 bases sitting between them. Germline V CDR1 and CDR2: MNHEY, SVGAGI. CDR3 nucleotide sequence: TGTGCCAGCAGTTCTCCCGGCCCCAATGAGCAGTTCTTC. Translation gives CASSSPGPNEQFF.

The rearrangement joins TRBV2 to TRBJ1-1, with a weak D call TRBD1 (6 bases). Deletions cut 7 bases from V and 0 bases from J, with 15 bases between. This CDR3 has 15 residues. Germline V gene lookup returns CDR1 SNHLY and CDR2 FYNNEI. CDR3 DNA: TGTGCCAGCATTGTACCGGGACACTTGAACACTGAAGCTTTCTTT. Its protein product is CASIVPGHLNTEAFF.

This clonotype was seen at least ten times. V usage is TRBV7-8 and J usage is TRBJ2-5, with D perhaps TRBD1 (6 bases). V was cut by 2 bases and J by 5 bases, with 15 bases left in between. The CDR3 has 15 residues. Germline CDR1 reads SGHVS; CDR2 reads FQNEAQ. The CDR3 loop reads CASSLNQGFGETQYF. The CDR3 DNA is TGTGCCAGCAGCTTAAATCAGGGGTTTGGGGAGACCCAGTACTTC.

This clonotype has more than one count but fewer than ten. Here the CDR3 reads CASSEALTGGQYEQYF. CDR3 in DNA: TGTGCCAGCAGTGAAGCGCTGACGGGGGGGCAGTACGAGCAGTACTTC. The rearrangement joins TRBV6-1 to TRBJ2-7, with 8 bases aligning to TRBD2. Germline V gene sequence: CDR1 MNHNS, CDR2 SASEGT. V gave up 0 bases and J gave up 4 bases; unmatched junction bases: 8. This CDR3 region has 16 residues.

This clonotype occurred a few times. The V call is TRBV7-9, the J call TRBJ2-7; D remains ambiguous. This CDR3 region has 14 residues. Germline V gene sequence: CDR1 SEHNR, CDR2 FQNEAQ (reference sequence). Trimming removed 5 bases from V and 0 bases from J, with 11 bases in between. CDR3 region: CASSPSFNSYEQYF. The CDR3 DNA reads TGTGCCAGCAGCCCCAGTTTCAACTCCTACGAGCAGTACTTC.

The chain joins TRBV20-1 to TRBJ2-5; D might be TRBD1 (5 bases). This CDR3 has 13 amino acids. The ends were cut back, 3 bases at V and 4 bases at J, with 12 bases in the middle. Germline CDR1 reads DFQATT; CDR2 reads SNEGSKA (reference sequence). Written as DNA, the CDR3 is TGCAGTGCTAGTGTCCTGGGGCGAGAGACCCAGTACTTC. It is translated as CSASVLGRETQYF.

The sample holds a few counts of this clonotype. The chain uses TRBV14 and TRBJ2-1; 10 bases agree with TRBD2. Germline V lookup: CDR1 SGHDN, CDR2 FVKESK. The CDR3 has 16 amino acids. The trim removed 2 bases at V and 2 bases at J, leaving 3 bases unmatched. The CDR3 nucleotides read TGTGCCAGCAGCCAACCCGGACTAGCGGCCTACAATGAGCAGTTCTTC. The encoded protein is CASSQPGLAAYNEQFF.

This clonotype showed up just a few times. V and J are TRBV28 and TRBJ2-1; 8 positions agree with TRBD2. CDR1 is MDHEN and CDR2 is SYDVKM in the germline V gene. This CDR3 comprises 16 residues. V shed 6 bases and J 0 bases; nucleotides not matched to a gene: 7. The CDR3 DNA sequence: TGTGCCAGCAGGTCGAGCGGGAGTTCCTCCTACAATGAGCAGTTCTTC. It translates to CASRSSGSSSYNEQFF.

In its sample, this clonotype was seen a few times. At one end the junction does not follow the germline gene, possibly because of a read error. The chain joins TRBV7-9 to TRBJ1-4; 8 nucleotides match TRBD1. Looked up from germline, CDR1 is SEHNR and CDR2 is FQNEAQ (reference sequence). This CDR3 contains 14 residues. For the CDR3, the DNA is TGTGCCAGCAGCTTAGCCCCGGACAGGGTAAAATTGTTTTTT. It codes for CASSLAPDRVKLFF.

At least ten counts were recorded for this clonotype. The V and J genes are TRBV6-4 and TRBJ2-4; D gene ambiguous. CDR3 length: 12 amino acids. Germline CDR1 reads MRHNA; CDR2 reads SNTAGT. V lost 7 bases and J lost 2, with 6 bases in between. CDR3 loop: CASNWTKNIQYF. DNA of the CDR3: TGTGCCAGCAACTGGACCAAAAACATTCAGTACTTC.

The chain uses TRBV3-1 and TRBJ2-7, with D possibly being TRBD2 (7 bases). CDR1 is LGHDT and CDR2 is YNNKEL in the germline V gene (reference sequence). Trimming removed 3 bases at V and 0 bases at J, with 15 bases between. The CDR3 runs 16 residues. CDR3 sequence: CASSHFRAGASYEQYF. The DNA for the CDR3 is TGTGCCAGCAGCCATTTTCGTGCGGGGGCCTCCTACGAGCAGTACTTC.

This clonotype was seen a handful of times. V usage is TRBV7-2 and J usage is TRBJ2-1; TRBD2 agrees at 8 bases. CDR1 is SGHTA and CDR2 is FQGNSA in the germline V gene. The CDR3 is 14 residues long. The J segment lost 9 bases and the V segment lost 7 bases, leaving 11 bases of the junction unmatched. The CDR3 region has the DNA TGTGCCAGCACCCTAGGGACGGGGGGGCGTGAGCAGTTCTTC. This codes for CASTLGTGGREQFF.

This clonotype was seen more than once but under ten times. The chain recombines TRBV7-9 with TRBJ1-2, with TRBD1 identical over 7 bases. Germline loops: CDR1 SEHNR, CDR2 FQNEAQ (reference sequence). CDR3 length: 16 amino acids. Trimming at V came to 4 bases and at J to 0 bases, leaving 8 bases not matched to a gene. CDR3 protein: CASSSPRQGPNYGYTF. The CDR3 bases are TGTGCCAGCAGCTCACCTAGACAGGGACCTAACTATGGCTACACCTTC.

This clonotype was counted only a few times. The chain combines TRBV20-1 with TRBJ1-1; no firm D call. V gave up 3 bases and J gave up 10 bases, with 9 bases separating them. This CDR3 comprises 10 residues. CDR1 and CDR2 from the germline V gene are DFQATT and SNEGSKA (reference sequence). The CDR3 is CSASVRGAFF. The CDR3, as DNA: TGCAGTGCTAGTGTCCGGGGAGCTTTCTTT.